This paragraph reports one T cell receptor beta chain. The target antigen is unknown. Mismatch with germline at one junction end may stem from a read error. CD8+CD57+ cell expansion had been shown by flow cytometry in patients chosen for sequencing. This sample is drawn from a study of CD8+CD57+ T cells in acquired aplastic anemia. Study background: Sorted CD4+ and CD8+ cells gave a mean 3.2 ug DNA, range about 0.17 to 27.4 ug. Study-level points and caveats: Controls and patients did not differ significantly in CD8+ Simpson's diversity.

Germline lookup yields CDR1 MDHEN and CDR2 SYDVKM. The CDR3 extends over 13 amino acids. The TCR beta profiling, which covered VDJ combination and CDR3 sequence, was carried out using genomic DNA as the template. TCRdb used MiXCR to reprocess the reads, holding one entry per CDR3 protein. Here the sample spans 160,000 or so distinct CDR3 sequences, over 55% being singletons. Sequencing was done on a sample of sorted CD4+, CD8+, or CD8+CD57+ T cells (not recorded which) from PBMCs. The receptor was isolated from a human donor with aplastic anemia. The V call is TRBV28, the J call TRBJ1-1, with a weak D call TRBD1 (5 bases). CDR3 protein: CANSFVRDTEAFF. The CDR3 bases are TGTGCCAACAGTTTTGTCAGGGATACTGAAGCTTTCTTT.